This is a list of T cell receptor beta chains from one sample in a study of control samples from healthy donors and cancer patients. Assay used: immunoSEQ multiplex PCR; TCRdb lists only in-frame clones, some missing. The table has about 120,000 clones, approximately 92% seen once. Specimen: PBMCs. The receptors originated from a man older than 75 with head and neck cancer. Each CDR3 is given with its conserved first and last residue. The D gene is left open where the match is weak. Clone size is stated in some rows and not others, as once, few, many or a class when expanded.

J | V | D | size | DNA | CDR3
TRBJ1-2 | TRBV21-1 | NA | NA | TGTGCCAGCAGCACCCTCTATGGCTACACCTTC | CASSTLYGYTF
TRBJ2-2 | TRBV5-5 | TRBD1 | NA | TGTGCCAGCAGCTCACCGGACAGGGGGCACACCGGGGAGCTGTTTTTT | CASSSPDRGHTGELFF
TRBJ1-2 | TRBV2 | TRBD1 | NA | TGTGCCAGCACCCCTAAGGGGGCCAGGGGGGCGGGTGGCTACACCTTC | CASTPKGARGAGGYTF
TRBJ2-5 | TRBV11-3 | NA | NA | TGTGCCAGCAGCTCAGGATTTAGCGGTTCCCAAGAGACCCAGTACTTC | CASSSGFSGSQETQYF
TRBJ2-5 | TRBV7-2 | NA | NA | TGTGCCAGCAGCTCAGAGTCGCGGGGATTCCAAGAGACCCAGTACTTC | CASSSESRGFQETQYF
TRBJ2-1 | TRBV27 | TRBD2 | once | TGTGCCAGCAGTTTATATGGACTAGCGGGGTTGCAGTTCTTC | CASSLYGLAGLQFF
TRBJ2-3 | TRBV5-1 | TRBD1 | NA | TGCGCCAGCAGCGCCGGACAGGGTACAGATACGCAGTATTTT | CASSAGQGTDTQYF
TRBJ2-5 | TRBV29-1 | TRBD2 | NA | TGCAGCGCACGACTAGCGTTAGAGACCCAGTACTTC | CSARLALETQYF
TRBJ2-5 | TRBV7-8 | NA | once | TGTGCCAGCAGGGTCAACCGGGACCGACGCCAAGAGACCCAGTACTTC | CASRVNRDRRQETQYF
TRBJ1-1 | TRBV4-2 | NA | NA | TGTGCCAGCAGCCCTGTTCCTGAAGCTTTCTTT | CASSPVPEAFF
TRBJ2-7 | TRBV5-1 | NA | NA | TGCGCCAGCAGCTTGGGGTACGAGCAGTACTTC | CASSLGYEQYF
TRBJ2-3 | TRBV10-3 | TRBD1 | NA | TGTGCCATCAGTGAGGCTACAGGGGAAGGGACAGATACGCAGTATTTT | CAISEATGEGTDTQYF
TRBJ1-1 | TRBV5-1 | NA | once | TGCGCCAGCAGCTTGGACGGTACGAACACTGAAGCTTTCTTT | CASSLDGTNTEAFF
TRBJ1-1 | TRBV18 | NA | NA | TGTGCCAGCTCACCAGGGTGGGGCTTGGACACTGAAGCTTTCTTT | CASSPGWGLDTEAFF
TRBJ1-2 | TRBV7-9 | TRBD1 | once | TGTGCCAGCAGCCCGGGGGACAGCGTCTATGGCTACACCTTC | CASSPGDSVYGYTF
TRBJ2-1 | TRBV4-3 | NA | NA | TGCGCCAGCAGCCAAGGAACTCACAATGAGCAGTTCTTC | CASSQGTHNEQFF
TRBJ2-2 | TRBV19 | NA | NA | TGTGCCAGTAGCCCCCCAGTCGCGAACACCGGGGAGCTGTTTTTT | CASSPPVANTGELFF
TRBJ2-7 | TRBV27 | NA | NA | TGTGCCAGCCGGGACACGGGGGCCCACGAGCAGTACTTC | CASRDTGAHEQYF
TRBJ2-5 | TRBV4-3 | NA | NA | TGCGCCAGCAGCCAGAATCGGGGTCTTGCACAAGAGACCCAGTACTTC | CASSQNRGLAQETQYF
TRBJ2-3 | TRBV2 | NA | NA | TGTGCCAGCAGTGTTGGCGATACGCAGTATTTT | CASSVGDTQYF
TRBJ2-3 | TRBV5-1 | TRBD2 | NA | TGCGCCAGCAGCTTGGAAGGGACTAGCGGGGGAAGCACAGATACGCAGTATTTT | CASSLEGTSGGSTDTQYF
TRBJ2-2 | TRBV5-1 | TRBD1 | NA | TGCGCCACCGGGACAGGGGGGACCGGGGAGCTGTTTTTT | CATGTGGTGELFF
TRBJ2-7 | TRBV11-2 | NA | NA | TGTGCCAGCAGCGGGAGCAGGGTGCAAATCTACGAGCAGTACTTC | CASSGSRVQIYEQYF
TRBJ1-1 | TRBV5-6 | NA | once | TGTGCCAGCGACATGGCGGGGGACACTGAAGCTTTCTTT | CASDMAGDTEAFF
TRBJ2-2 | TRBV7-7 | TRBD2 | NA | TGTGCCAGCAGCGCCCTAGCGGGGGGGCCCGCCGGGGAGCTGTTTTTT | CASSALAGGPAGELFF
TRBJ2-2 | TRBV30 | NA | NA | TGTGCCTGGAGTGCCGGGAGTGGAACCGGGGAGCTGTTTTTT | CAWSAGSGTGELFF
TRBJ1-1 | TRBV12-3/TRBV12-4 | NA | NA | TGTGCCAGCAGTCCCCCAACCCGCGGGGAAGCTTTCTTT | CASSPPTRGEAFF
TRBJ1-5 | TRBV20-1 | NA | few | TGCAGTGCTAGTATGCGCAATCAGCCCCAGCATTTT | CSASMRNQPQHF
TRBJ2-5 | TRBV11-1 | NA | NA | TGTGCCAGCAGCTCGCGACCCGCAGAGACCCAGTACTTC | CASSSRPAETQYF
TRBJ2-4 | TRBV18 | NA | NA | TGTGCCAGCTCACTTTCCGTGGGAAACATTCAGTACTTC | CASSLSVGNIQYF
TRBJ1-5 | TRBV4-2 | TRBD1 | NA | TGTGCCAGCAGCCATGAACAGGGGCGAAATCAGCCCCAGCATTTT | CASSHEQGRNQPQHF
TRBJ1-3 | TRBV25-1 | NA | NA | TGTGCCAGCAGTGACGACAGGTATTTCGGAAACACCATATATTTT | CASSDDRYFGNTIYF
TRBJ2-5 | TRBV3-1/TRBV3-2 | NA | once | TGTGCCAGCACCCACACGCGGGGGCCCCAAGAGACCCAGTACTTC | CASTHTRGPQETQYF